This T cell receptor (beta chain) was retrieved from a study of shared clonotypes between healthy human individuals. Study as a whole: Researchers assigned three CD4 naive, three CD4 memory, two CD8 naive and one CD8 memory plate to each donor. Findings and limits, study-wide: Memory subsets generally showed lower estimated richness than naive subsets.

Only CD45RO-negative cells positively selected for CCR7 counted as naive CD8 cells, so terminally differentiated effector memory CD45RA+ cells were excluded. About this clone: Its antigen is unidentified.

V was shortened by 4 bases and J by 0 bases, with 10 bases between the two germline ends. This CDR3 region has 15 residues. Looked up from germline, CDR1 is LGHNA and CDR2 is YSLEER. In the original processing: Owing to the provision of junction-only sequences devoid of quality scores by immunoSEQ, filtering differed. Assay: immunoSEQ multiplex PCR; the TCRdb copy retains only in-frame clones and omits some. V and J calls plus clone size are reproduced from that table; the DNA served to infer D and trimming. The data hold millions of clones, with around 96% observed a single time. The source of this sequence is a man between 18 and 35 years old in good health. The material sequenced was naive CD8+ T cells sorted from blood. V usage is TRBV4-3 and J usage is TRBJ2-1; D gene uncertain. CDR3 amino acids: CASSPDGDSYNEQFF. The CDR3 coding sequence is TGCGCCAGCAGCCCGGACGGAGACTCCTACAATGAGCAGTTCTTC.